This TCR beta chain was retrieved from a study of CD8 T cells in ankylosing spondylitis. Whole-study results and caveats: Several of the motif variants were reported before in synovial fluid and blood from reactive arthritis. In peripheral blood, disease-linked CD8+ clones occurred at relatively low frequencies.

One entry per CDR3 protein results from TCRdb running MiXCR on the 5' RACE reads. This sample has about 250,000 distinct CDR3 sequences, with roughly 25% found just once. On this clonotype: Its antigen is not known.

Germline trimming cut 5 bases from V and 7 bases from J; bases unmatched to any gene: 5. The germline CDR1 and CDR2 sequences are SNHLY and FYNNEI. The CDR3 runs 13 residues. Input material: blood, either unsorted or a sorted T cell fraction (not recorded which). The sequence was obtained from a male donor with ankylosing spondylitis or in good health (not recorded which). The chain recombines TRBV2 with TRBJ2-1, with 7 bases matching TRBD1. In nucleotides, the CDR3 is TGTGCCAGCAGTCGGGACAGACCGAATGAGCAGTTCTTC. Translated, it gives CASSRDRPNEQFF. The variable domain in full, completed from reference TRBV2 and TRBJ2-1, reads EPEVTQTPSHQVTQMGQEVILRCVPISNHLYFYWYRQILGQKVEFLVSFYNNEISEKSEIFDDQFSVERPDGSNFTLKIRSTKLEDSAMYFCASSRDRPNEQFFGPGTRLTVL.